A selection of T cell receptor beta chains follows, all from one sample in a study of cytomegalovirus exposure and HLA in healthy donors. Clones were read by immunoSEQ multiplex PCR, and TCRdb kept only the in-frame ones, dropping some. The sample has 100,000 to 150,000 clones; around 83% are singletons. Sequencing was done on a sample of PBMCs. The source of these receptors is a man aged 45-60 years in good health and CMV-seronegative. The CDR3 runs from the conserved cysteine through the conserved F or W. The order of the fields is V gene, D gene, J gene, clone size, CDR3 protein, CDR3 DNA. A D gene is named only where the DNA matches it firmly. Clone size is not always given. Where it is, it says once, few, many or a class for expanded clones.

V gene: TRBV5-1
D gene: TRBD2
J gene: TRBJ2-5
clone size: .
CDR3 protein: CASSFPGGETQYF
CDR3 DNA: TGCGCCAGCAGCTTCCCGGGGGGAGAGACCCAGTACTTC

V gene: TRBV29-1
D gene: TRBD1
J gene: TRBJ1-1
clone size: few
CDR3 protein: CSVRQGTNTEAFF
CDR3 DNA: TGCAGCGTTAGACAGGGGACGAACACTGAAGCTTTCTTT

V gene: TRBV5-6
D gene: TRBD1
J gene: TRBJ1-2
clone size: .
CDR3 protein: CASSLTGTGGYGYTF
CDR3 DNA: TGTGCCAGCAGCTTAACCGGGACAGGAGGCTATGGCTACACCTTC

V gene: TRBV6-5
D gene: .
J gene: TRBJ2-2
clone size: .
CDR3 protein: CASSPPGAYTGELFF
CDR3 DNA: TGTGCCAGCAGTCCCCCGGGTGCGTACACCGGGGAGCTGTTTTTT

V gene: TRBV6-6
D gene: .
J gene: TRBJ1-2
clone size: .
CDR3 protein: CASSPQGNYGYTF
CDR3 DNA: TGTGCCAGCAGCCCCCAGGGGAACTATGGCTACACCTTC

V gene: TRBV6-1
D gene: .
J gene: TRBJ1-1
clone size: few
CDR3 protein: CASSEWEGDTEAFF
CDR3 DNA: TGTGCCAGCAGTGAATGGGAGGGAGATACTGAAGCTTTCTTT

V gene: TRBV5-6
D gene: .
J gene: TRBJ2-7
clone size: .
CDR3 protein: CASSFRLEQYF
CDR3 DNA: TGTGCCAGCAGCTTCAGACTGGAGCAGTACTTC

V gene: TRBV5-1
D gene: TRBD1
J gene: TRBJ2-1
clone size: .
CDR3 protein: CASSLGDREGNEQFF
CDR3 DNA: TGCGCCAGCAGCTTGGGGGACAGGGAAGGCAATGAGCAGTTCTTC

V gene: TRBV5-1
D gene: TRBD1
J gene: TRBJ1-4
clone size: .
CDR3 protein: CASSRDSFNEKLFF
CDR3 DNA: TGCGCCAGCAGCCGGGACAGCTTTAATGAAAAACTGTTTTTT

V gene: TRBV5-4
D gene: .
J gene: TRBJ1-2
clone size: .
CDR3 protein: CASSPGVGQGGYTF
CDR3 DNA: TGTGCCAGCAGCCCGGGCGTAGGGCAGGGTGGCTACACCTTC

V gene: TRBV25-1
D gene: .
J gene: TRBJ2-1
clone size: .
CDR3 protein: CASSDVGGSGLNEQFF
CDR3 DNA: TGTGCCAGCAGTGACGTTGGGGGTAGCGGCCTCAATGAGCAGTTCTTC

V gene: TRBV6-1
D gene: .
J gene: TRBJ2-7
clone size: .
CDR3 protein: CATGPGSYEQYF
CDR3 DNA: TGTGCCACCGGTCCCGGCTCCTACGAGCAGTACTTC

V gene: TRBV2
D gene: .
J gene: TRBJ2-3
clone size: once
CDR3 protein: CASRGDSGTDTQYF
CDR3 DNA: TGTGCCAGCAGGGGTGATAGCGGCACAGATACGCAGTATTTT

V gene: TRBV10-3
D gene: .
J gene: TRBJ1-3
clone size: .
CDR3 protein: CAISGDNESSGNTIYF
CDR3 DNA: TGTGCCATCAGTGGTGACAATGAGAGCTCTGGAAACACCATATATTTT

V gene: TRBV5-1
D gene: TRBD1
J gene: TRBJ1-5
clone size: .
CDR3 protein: CASSPGTDNQPQHF
CDR3 DNA: TGCGCCAGCAGCCCGGGGACAGACAATCAGCCCCAGCATTTT

V gene: TRBV6-1
D gene: TRBD1
J gene: TRBJ1-2
clone size: .
CDR3 protein: CASSQGQGSHTF
CDR3 DNA: TGTGCCAGCAGCCAGGGACAGGGCTCACACACCTTC

V gene: TRBV7-8
D gene: .
J gene: TRBJ2-3
clone size: .
CDR3 protein: CASSTARADTQYF
CDR3 DNA: TGTGCCAGCAGCACCGCCAGGGCCGATACGCAGTATTTT

V gene: TRBV6-1
D gene: TRBD1
J gene: TRBJ1-6
clone size: .
CDR3 protein: CASSVGTGPFGALHF
CDR3 DNA: TGTGCCAGCAGTGTCGGGACAGGTCCCTTTGGGGCCCTCCACTTT

V gene: TRBV11-2
D gene: .
J gene: TRBJ1-6
clone size: .
CDR3 protein: CASRRIQGSGNSPLHF
CDR3 DNA: TGTGCCAGCAGACGGATACAGGGTTCGGGGAATTCACCCCTCCACTTT

V gene: TRBV15
D gene: TRBD1
J gene: TRBJ2-2
clone size: .
CDR3 protein: CATSRWVQGVGELFF
CDR3 DNA: TGTGCCACCAGCAGATGGGTACAGGGGGTCGGGGAGCTGTTTTTT

V gene: TRBV5-1
D gene: TRBD1
J gene: TRBJ2-7
clone size: .
CDR3 protein: CASSLTGEEQYF
CDR3 DNA: TGCGCCAGCAGCCTGACAGGGGAAGAGCAGTACTTC

V gene: TRBV4-1
D gene: .
J gene: TRBJ1-2
clone size: .
CDR3 protein: CASSQAERGDYGYTF
CDR3 DNA: TGCGCCAGCAGCCAAGCCGAGCGGGGTGACTATGGCTACACCTTC

V gene: TRBV30
D gene: .
J gene: TRBJ1-2
clone size: .
CDR3 protein: CAWNPNNYGYTF
CDR3 DNA: TGTGCCTGGAACCCTAATAACTATGGCTACACCTTC

V gene: TRBV19
D gene: TRBD1
J gene: TRBJ1-6
clone size: .
CDR3 protein: CASTPTGGDSPLHF
CDR3 DNA: TGTGCCAGTACGCCAACAGGGGGGGATTCACCCCTCCACTTT

V gene: TRBV5-4
D gene: TRBD1
J gene: TRBJ2-1
clone size: .
CDR3 protein: CASSPMGQGANEQFF
CDR3 DNA: TGTGCCAGCAGCCCGATGGGACAGGGGGCGAATGAGCAGTTCTTC

V gene: TRBV6-6
D gene: .
J gene: TRBJ2-7
clone size: .
CDR3 protein: CASSIRITYEQYF
CDR3 DNA: TGTGCCAGCAGTATTAGAATAACCTACGAGCAGTACTTC

V gene: TRBV4-2
D gene: .
J gene: TRBJ1-1
clone size: .
CDR3 protein: CASSQDMGSTEAFF
CDR3 DNA: TGTGCCAGCAGCCAAGATATGGGGAGCACTGAAGCTTTCTTT

V gene: TRBV5-4
D gene: .
J gene: TRBJ1-1
clone size: .
CDR3 protein: CASSVWGRTEAFF
CDR3 DNA: TGTGCCAGCAGCGTCTGGGGGCGAACTGAAGCTTTCTTT

V gene: TRBV12-5
D gene: TRBD1
J gene: TRBJ2-1
clone size: .
CDR3 protein: CASGLVMIPGQGSGGGFF
CDR3 DNA: TGTGCTAGTGGTTTGGTAATGATTCCGGGACAGGGTTCGGGGGGTGGGTTCTTC

V gene: TRBV7-9
D gene: .
J gene: TRBJ2-1
clone size: .
CDR3 protein: CASSLVAGSGRRSYNEQFF
CDR3 DNA: TGTGCCAGCAGCTTAGTGGCAGGGTCTGGGAGGAGGTCCTACAATGAGCAGTTCTTC

V gene: TRBV11-2
D gene: .
J gene: TRBJ1-2
clone size: few
CDR3 protein: CASSLDIGVRPSGYGYTF
CDR3 DNA: TGTGCCAGCAGCTTAGATATAGGAGTAAGGCCATCGGGCTATGGCTACACCTTC

V gene: TRBV6-5
D gene: TRBD1
J gene: TRBJ2-1
clone size: .
CDR3 protein: CASSYSSRQGEQFF
CDR3 DNA: TGTGCCAGCAGTTACTCGAGCCGACAGGGCGAGCAGTTCTTC

V gene: TRBV13
D gene: .
J gene: TRBJ1-1
clone size: .
CDR3 protein: CASSLSLEVGNAEASF
CDR3 DNA: TGTGCCAGCAGCTTATCACTGGAGGTGGGGAACGCTGAAGCTTCCTTT

V gene: TRBV6-4
D gene: .
J gene: TRBJ2-2
clone size: .
CDR3 protein: CASSDSEGSGELFF
CDR3 DNA: TGTGCCAGCAGTGACTCGGAGGGGTCCGGGGAGCTGTTTTTT

V gene: TRBV29-1
D gene: TRBD1
J gene: TRBJ2-2
clone size: .
CDR3 protein: CSVVPGQARNGELFF
CDR3 DNA: TGCAGCGTTGTACCGGGACAGGCCCGAAATGGGGAGCTGTTTTTT